A single sample gave rise to the 28 T cell receptor beta chains below, sequenced in a study of CD8 T cells in Susac syndrome. Random hexamers primed reverse transcription of about 0.5 to 1 ug RNA. TCRdb independently ran MiXCR on the immunoSEQ multiplex PCR reads; one entry per CDR3 protein. Of roughly 120,000 distinct CDR3 sequences in the sample, approximately 93% are singletons; the top ten hold roughly 0.3%. Sequences were obtained from CD8+ T cells from PBMCs. These receptors came from a human donor with multiple sclerosis.

The chain couples TRBV4-1 to TRBJ1-4, with D unclear. The germline V gene has CDR1 MGHRA and CDR2 YSYEKL. The CDR3 is 13 amino acids. The ends were cut back, 4 bases at V and 2 bases at J, with 5 bases in the middle. The CDR3 here is CASSLRTNEKLFF. The CDR3, as DNA: TGCGCCAGCAGCCTCCGGACTAATGAAAAACTGTTTTTT.

The chain couples TRBV20-1 to TRBJ1-1; TRBD1 matches 9 bases. The V gene's germline CDR1 is DFQATT and CDR2 SNEGSKA (reference sequence). V lost 0 bases, J lost 3 bases, and 11 bases stayed unmatched. This CDR3 region has 17 residues. The CDR3: CSARDWEQGASDTEAFF. The CDR3 DNA is TGCAGTGCTAGAGATTGGGAACAGGGGGCTTCCGACACTGAAGCTTTCTTT.

The rearrangement uses TRBV6-6 and TRBJ2-3; D gene unclear. Trimming removed 4 bases from V and 3 bases from J, with 8 bases in between. CDR3 length equals 13 residues. In germline, CDR1 is MNHNY, CDR2 SVGAGI (reference sequence). CDR3 residues: CASSSPSTDTQYF. DNA for the CDR3: TGTGCCAGCAGTTCGCCATCTACAGATACGCAGTATTTT.

The rearrangement links TRBV2 to TRBJ2-3, with 9 bases aligning to TRBD2. This CDR3 is 16 amino acids long. The V segment lost 0 bases and the J segment 1 base; nucleotides outside the gene matches: 2. From germline, CDR1 is SNHLY and CDR2 FYNNEI. The CDR3, as DNA: TGTGCCAGCAGTGAAGCGAGGACTAGCGGCACAGATACGCAGTATTTT. This translates into CASSEARTSGTDTQYF.

This chain uses TRBV11-1 with TRBJ2-3, with 11 nucleotides matching TRBD2. Trimming took 1 base from V and 3 from J; bases not matched to a gene: 15. Germline CDR1 is SGHAT and CDR2 is FQDESV (reference sequence). The CDR3 totals 20 residues. The CDR3 sequence is CASSLGGGLAATYLTDTQYF. The CDR3 DNA is TGTGCCAGCAGCTTAGGGGGGGGACTAGCGGCAACATATTTGACAGATACGCAGTATTTT.

The chain carries TRBV12-3 or TRBV12-4 and TRBJ2-7; unclear D gene. The ends were cut back, 1 base at V and 5 bases at J, with 6 bases in the middle. The CDR3 consists of 12 residues. For the CDR3, the DNA is TGTGCCAGCAGTTTAGTAACAAACGAGCAGTACTTC. This codes for CASSLVTNEQYF.

This chain connects TRBV28 to TRBJ2-5; TRBD1 agrees at 10 bases. The CDR3 runs to 15 residues. The germline gives CDR1 MDHEN, CDR2 SYDVKM. V gave up 4 bases and J gave up 4 bases; unmatched junction bases: 6. The CDR3 sequence: CASSSVTGGPETQYF. CDR3 nucleotides: TGTGCCAGCAGTTCAGTGACAGGGGGCCCAGAGACCCAGTACTTC.

This clonotype was observed a handful of times. The J gene is TRBJ2-7, the V gene TRBV18; no reliable D call. The CDR3 is 13 amino acids. V dropped 0 bases and J dropped 1 base, with 4 bases sitting between them. The germline CDR1 and CDR2 sequences are KGHSH and LQKENI. This CDR3 is CASSPPGSYEQYV. The CDR3, as DNA: TGTGCCAGCTCACCACCGGGTTCCTACGAGCAGTACGTC.

This sequence joins TRBV20-1 and TRBJ2-7; 7 bases line up with TRBD2. The CDR3 runs 14 residues. CDR1 and CDR2 from the germline V gene are DFQATT and SNEGSKA (reference sequence). V lost 3 bases and J lost 2; bases outside the gene matches: 7. The CDR3, as DNA: TGCAGTGCTAGGCTAGCGGTCTTCCCCTACGAGCAGTACTTC. Its protein is CSARLAVFPYEQYF.

The CDR3 bases are TGTGCCAGCAGTTGGACGGGGTCGGCCCCAAAACTGTTTTTT. As protein: CASSWTGSAPKLFF. The rearrangement links TRBV27 to TRBJ1-4; D is undetermined. The CDR3 consists of 14 residues. Deletions cut 4 bases from V and 10 bases from J, with 16 bases between. Germline V gene sequence: CDR1 MNHEY, CDR2 SMNVEV (reference sequence).

This clonotype appeared once. The chain recombines TRBV7-9 with TRBJ2-7; 11 nucleotides align to TRBD1. V shed 5 bases and J 4 bases; nucleotides not matched to a gene: 7. Germline CDR1 reads SEHNR; CDR2 reads FQNEAQ (reference sequence). The CDR3 has 15 amino acids. The CDR3 sequence is CASSPRTGGEYEQYF. The CDR3 DNA sequence: TGTGCCAGCAGCCCCCGGACAGGGGGCGAGTACGAGCAGTACTTC. The full variable domain, its missing parts supplied by reference TRBV7-9 and TRBJ2-7, is DTGVSQNPRHKITKRGQNVTFRCDPISEHNRLYWYRQTLGQGPEFLTYFQNEAQLEKSRLLSDRFSAERPKGSFSTLEIQRTEQGDSAMYLCASSPRTGGEYEQYFGPGTRLTVT.

The chain links TRBV27 to TRBJ1-6; TRBD1 aligns across 7 bases. This CDR3 spans 14 amino acids. Germline trimming cut 3 bases from V and 7 bases from J; bases unmatched to any gene: 3. Germline V gene lookup returns CDR1 MNHEY and CDR2 SMNVEV (reference sequence). The CDR3 coding sequence is TGTGCCAGCAGTTTGACAGGGACCAATTCACCCCTCCACTTT. Protein product: CASSLTGTNSPLHF.

The chain uses TRBV6-6 and TRBJ2-7, with D tentatively TRBD1 or TRBD2 (5 bases each). The V end was cut by 6 bases, the J end by 3 bases, with 12 bases between. The germline CDR1 and CDR2 sequences are MNHNY and SVGAGI (reference sequence). There are 13 residues in the CDR3. Here the CDR3 reads CASSPGLIYEQYF. The CDR3 bases are TGTGCCAGCAGCCCGGGGCTCATCTACGAGCAGTACTTC.

The chain recombines TRBV12-3 or TRBV12-4 with TRBJ2-2; D possibly matches TRBD1 or TRBD2 (5 bases each). This CDR3 is 15 amino acids long. Between the trimmed V and J ends, which lost 5 bases and 5 bases, there was a span of 15 bases. The CDR3 DNA follows: TGTGCCAGCAGTAACCGGGACGGACGGACCGGGGAGCTGTTTTTT. Its translation is CASSNRDGRTGELFF.

V and J are TRBV7-9 and TRBJ1-5; D gene uncertain. The CDR3 is 12 residues long. The germline V and J ends were trimmed by 8 bases and 2 bases, with 7 bases remaining between them. CDR1 is SEHNR, CDR2 FQNEAQ, per germline (reference sequence). The DNA for the CDR3 is TGTGCCAGCCGAGCGGGCAATCAGCCCCAGCATTTT. Translated: CASRAGNQPQHF.

The V call is TRBV7-9, the J call TRBJ2-1; 9 bases agree with TRBD2. The CDR3 spans 16 residues. V gave up 5 bases and J gave up 4 bases; unmatched junction bases: 9. Germline V gene sequence: CDR1 SEHNR, CDR2 FQNEAQ (reference sequence). The CDR3 is CASSPYSGRIYNEQFF. CDR3 DNA: TGTGCCAGCAGCCCCTATAGCGGGAGAATATACAATGAGCAGTTCTTC. The whole variable domain, remainder taken from reference TRBV7-9 and TRBJ2-1, is DTGVSQNPRHKITKRGQNVTFRCDPISEHNRLYWYRQTLGQGPEFLTYFQNEAQLEKSRLLSDRFSAERPKGSFSTLEIQRTEQGDSAMYLCASSPYSGRIYNEQFFGPGTRLTVL.

The rearrangement uses TRBV7-9 and TRBJ1-5; D ambiguous. The CDR3 loop spans 12 amino acids. V lost 0 bases and J lost 4, with 1 base in between. Germline loops: CDR1 SEHNR, CDR2 FQNEAQ (reference sequence). The CDR3 DNA reads as TGTGCCAGCAGCTTAGCGAATCAGCCCCAGCATTTT. This translates into CASSLANQPQHF.

The rearrangement uses TRBV10-3 and TRBJ2-7; D not certain. Germline CDR1 ENHRY, CDR2 SYGVKD. Trimming shortened V by 3 bases and J by 4 bases, and 7 bases separated the two germline ends. The CDR3 contains 12 residues. The CDR3 protein is CAISDISYEQYF. Written as DNA, the CDR3 is TGTGCCATCAGTGACATTTCTTACGAGCAGTACTTC.

This clonotype appeared a single time. The V gene is TRBV6-1, the J gene TRBJ2-5; 7 positions match TRBD1. The ends lost 3 bases at V and 1 base at J; junction bases unmatched: 2. This CDR3 region has 14 residues. Germline V CDR1 and CDR2: MNHNS, SASEGT. The CDR3 DNA reads as TGTGCCAGCAGTGACAGGGGGAGCCAAGAGACCCAGTACTTC. Residues: CASSDRGSQETQYF.

The chain couples TRBV29-1 to TRBJ2-7; D not resolved. Germline V gene data show CDR1 as SQVTM and CDR2 as ANQGSEA. The V end lost 4 bases, the J end lost 9 bases, and 13 bases lay between the germline ends. This CDR3 is built from 11 residues. The CDR3 DNA reads as TGCAGCGTTGTTCCTACTCGAGGGCAGTACGTC. It yields the protein CSVVPTRGQYV.

The V gene is TRBV15, the J gene TRBJ2-3; TRBD1 is a possible D gene (6 bases). The CDR3 spans 16 residues. CDR1 and CDR2 from the germline V gene are LNHNV and YYDKDF (reference sequence). Trimming stripped 3 bases from V and 2 bases from J, with 15 bases between. The CDR3 protein is CATSSRRTENTDTQYF. The CDR3 DNA reads TGTGCCACCAGCAGTAGGAGGACAGAGAACACAGATACGCAGTATTTT.

The V and J genes are TRBV6-1 and TRBJ2-3; 8 bases agree with TRBD2. V lost 2 bases, J lost 2 bases, and 6 bases stayed unmatched. Germline V CDR1 and CDR2: MNHNS, SASEGT. The CDR3 is made up of 16 amino acids. The CDR3 loop is CASSERAGVPTDTQYF. CDR3 sequence (DNA): TGTGCCAGCAGTGAACGAGCGGGAGTCCCCACAGATACGCAGTATTTT.

This clonotype showed up just once. V usage is TRBV28 and J usage is TRBJ1-6, with unresolved D. The CDR3 covers 14 residues. CDR1 is MDHEN and CDR2 is SYDVKM in the germline V gene. V dropped 3 bases and J dropped 9 bases, with 12 bases sitting between them. Written as DNA, the CDR3 is TGTGCCAGCAGTTTCTCTGGGTCGTCTTCACCCCTCCACTTT. This codes for CASSFSGSSSPLHF.

The chain combines TRBV15 with TRBJ2-1; 8 positions agree with TRBD1. The CDR3 runs 18 residues. Germline V gives CDR1 LNHNV, CDR2 YYDKDF (reference sequence). The J segment lost 0 bases and the V segment lost 0 bases, leaving 7 bases of the junction unmatched. The CDR3 nucleotides read TGTGCCACCAGCAGAGATTACCGACAGGGGAGCTCCTACAATGAGCAGTTCTTC. Residues: CATSRDYRQGSSYNEQFF. Full variable domain (outside the CDR3, taken from reference TRBV15 and TRBJ2-1): DAMVIQNPRYQVTQFGKPVTLSCSQTLNHNVMYWYQQKSSQAPKLLFHYYDKDFNNEADTPDNFQSRRPNTSFCFLDIRSPGLGDTAMYLCATSRDYRQGSSYNEQFFGPGTRLTVL.

This rearrangement joins TRBV3-1 to TRBJ1-1; 7 nucleotides agree with TRBD1. J was trimmed by 4 bases and V by 4 bases; bases with no gene match: 6. Per germline, CDR1 LGHDT and CDR2 YNNKEL (reference sequence). The CDR3 contains 14 residues. The CDR3 loop is CASSPDREVTEAFF. For the CDR3, the DNA is TGTGCCAGCAGCCCAGACAGGGAGGTCACTGAAGCTTTCTTT.

This clonotype has just one count. This chain connects TRBV29-1 to TRBJ2-7, with 10 bases identical to TRBD1. The CDR3 runs to 16 residues. Germline V gene lookup returns CDR1 SQVTM and CDR2 ANQGSEA. Germline trimming cut 2 bases from V and 2 bases from J; bases unmatched to any gene: 9. This CDR3 reads CSVEWPGQGRTYEQYF. Here the CDR3 DNA reads TGCAGCGTTGAATGGCCGGGACAGGGGCGGACCTACGAGCAGTACTTC.

This chain uses TRBV27 with TRBJ2-7; 8 nucleotides match TRBD1. Germline assignment: CDR1 MNHEY and CDR2 SMNVEV (reference sequence). The V gene end was trimmed by 5 bases and the J gene end by 7 bases; junction bases not matched to a gene: 7. The CDR3 is 13 residues long. CDR3 protein: CASSLRTGREQYV. In DNA, the CDR3 is TGTGCCAGCAGTCTTCGGACAGGGCGGGAGCAGTACGTC.

This rearrangement joins TRBV5-4 to TRBJ2-7; D unclear. CDR1 SGHNT and CDR2 YYREEE come from the germline V gene (reference sequence). The CDR3 sequence is 13 residues long. V gave up 4 bases and J gave up 3 bases, with 11 bases separating them. Here the CDR3 DNA reads TGTGCCAGCAGCCCCGAACCATTCTACGAGCAGTACGTC. The encoded protein is CASSPEPFYEQYV.